This T cell receptor (beta chain) was identified during a study of shared clonotypes between healthy human individuals. The donors, healthy adults who were HIV-negative, had experienced no recent acute infections or vaccinations. Donors, without exception, were Caucasian adults residing in Nashville, Tennessee. The material for each subset, its genomic DNA, was split evenly across several immunoSEQ plates. Among the unsorted PBMC samples, replicate PCRs used roughly 0.3 ug DNA, roughly 33,000 T cell genomes. The data were produced by immunoSEQ multiplex PCR, yet TCRdb's version contains in-frame clones alone and is incomplete. The sample carries around 430,000 clones, more than 75% recorded once. Germline V lookup: CDR1 LNHNV, CDR2 YYDKDF (reference sequence). V was pared by 6 bases and J by 5 bases, with 10 bases of the junction left unmatched. This CDR3 is built from 15 residues.

Sequenced material: PBMCs. The receptor was derived from a woman aged 40-49 years in good health. Some clones in this sample may be carry-over from other donors' samples. The V call is TRBV15, the J call TRBJ2-5, with TRBD2 matching 9 bases. CDR3 protein: CATSSLAGPGETQYF. For the CDR3, the DNA is TGTGCCACCAGTTCTCTAGCGGGACCCGGGGAGACCCAGTACTTC.